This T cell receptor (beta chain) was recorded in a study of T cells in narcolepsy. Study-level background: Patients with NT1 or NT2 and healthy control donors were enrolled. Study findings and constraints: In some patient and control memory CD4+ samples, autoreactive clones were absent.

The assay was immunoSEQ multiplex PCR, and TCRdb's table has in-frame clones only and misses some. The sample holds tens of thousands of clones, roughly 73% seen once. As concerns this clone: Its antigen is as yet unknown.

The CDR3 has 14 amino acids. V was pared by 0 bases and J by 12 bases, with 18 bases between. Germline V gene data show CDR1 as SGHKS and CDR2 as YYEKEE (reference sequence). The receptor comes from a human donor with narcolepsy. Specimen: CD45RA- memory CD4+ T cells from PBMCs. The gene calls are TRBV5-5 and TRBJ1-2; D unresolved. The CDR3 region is CASSLVLGHGLDTF. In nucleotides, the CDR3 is TGTGCCAGCAGCTTGGTTTTGGGTCACGGGTTGGACACCTTC.